This T cell receptor (beta chain) emerged from a study of T cells after yellow fever vaccination. Study context: Researchers used SMART-Seq v4 Ultra Low Input to prepare fractions that had low cell numbers.

This clonotype showed up just a few times. Its cognate antigen is unknown. Findings and caveats of the study: Reappearing after the booster were most of the clones from primary vaccination (less than 97% CD4, 85% to 90% CD8). FACS-sorted repertoires might harbor abundant contaminating clonotypes from the bulk population.

Synthesis of TCR cDNA relied on 5'RACE template switching, which attached a universal primer site and UMIs. TCRdb reprocessed the 5' RACE reads with MiXCR, giving one entry per CDR3 protein. The sample has hundreds of thousands of distinct CDR3 sequences; 8.7% are singletons. With 4 bases removed from V and 1 base from J, the gap between germline ends came to 10 bases. CDR3 size: 15 residues. CDR1 is KGHDR and CDR2 is SFDVKD in the germline V gene. This TCR derives from a man between 18 and 29 years old who received the YFV17D yellow fever vaccine. Sequenced material: CD4+ T cells sorted from PBMCs, taken 5 days after the yellow fever booster vaccination. The chain couples TRBV24-1 to TRBJ2-1; TRBD2 is a possible D gene (5 bases). CDR3 sequence: CATSESGLSYNEQFF. The CDR3 DNA reads TGTGCCACCAGTGAATCGGGGTTGTCCTACAATGAGCAGTTCTTC.